The 26 T cell receptor beta chains presented below share a single source sample, sequenced in a study of blood T cell repertoires in COVID-19. Measured with immunoSEQ multiplex PCR; TCRdb has only the in-frame clones, and not every one. Of about 100,000 clones listed, 80% are singletons. The sample consisted of peripheral blood. The source is a man between 65 and 85 years old with active or convalescent COVID-19.

J is TRBJ2-2 and V is TRBV11-3, with D perhaps matching TRBD1 (5 bases). V was shortened by 5 bases and J by 6 bases, with 10 bases between the two germline ends. CDR3 length equals 13 residues. Germline values: CDR1 SGHNT, CDR2 YENEEA. The CDR3 reads CASSGAVSGELFF. The CDR3 bases are TGTGCCAGCAGCGGGGCCGTCTCCGGGGAGCTGTTTTTT.

CDR3 DNA: TGTGCCTGGGAGGTCGGGGGTACAGATACGCAGTATTTT. This translates into CAWEVGGTDTQYF. The V and J genes are TRBV30 and TRBJ2-3; a possible D gene is TRBD2 (6 bases). V was cut by 5 bases and J by 3 bases, with 12 bases left in between. Germline-derived CDR1 and CDR2 are GTSNPN and SVGIG (reference sequence). The CDR3 extends over 13 amino acids.

The V call is TRBV5-6, the J call TRBJ2-7; TRBD1 matches 8 bases. Trimming took 4 bases from V and 0 from J; bases not matched to a gene: 9. The V gene's germline CDR1 is SGHDT and CDR2 YYEEEE. This CDR3 spans 16 amino acids. This chain's CDR3 is CASSGGTGVSSYEQYF. CDR3 coding DNA: TGTGCCAGCAGCGGAGGGACAGGTGTTAGCTCCTACGAGCAGTACTTC.

The chain couples TRBV27 to TRBJ2-1; D not certain. CDR1 MNHEY and CDR2 SMNVEV come from the germline V gene (reference sequence). Trimming left V 5 bases short and J 3 bases short, with 5 bases between. This CDR3 has 12 residues. The CDR3 DNA follows: TGTGCCAGCAGTAAATACTACAATGAGCAGTTCTTC. Amino acids: CASSKYYNEQFF.

This clone was observed once. For the CDR3, the DNA is TGTGCCAGCAGCTTAGGAGGAGGGGCGGGCGATACGCAGTATTTT. It specifies CASSLGGGAGDTQYF. This chain joins TRBV13 and TRBJ2-3; D is perhaps TRBD2 (6 bases). The CDR3 has 15 residues. CDR1 PRHDT and CDR2 FYEKMQ come from the germline V gene (reference sequence). Trimming took 0 bases from V and 6 from J, leaving 13 bases between them.

The chain employs TRBV11-2 and TRBJ2-7; TRBD2 matches at 7 bases. Losses at the gene ends were 1 base for V and 4 bases for J; bases not matched to a gene: 7. Germline values: CDR1 SGHAT, CDR2 FQNNGV. There are 15 residues in the CDR3. The CDR3 nucleotides are TGTGCCAGCAGCTTAGGTCGGGAGGAGTGGTACGAGCAGTACTTC. Its protein product is CASSLGREEWYEQYF.

The V gene is TRBV19, the J gene TRBJ2-1, with D hard to call. The CDR3 covers 13 residues. Per germline, CDR1 LNHDA and CDR2 SQIVND (reference sequence). Trimming stripped 1 base from V and 7 bases from J, with 8 bases between. DNA for the CDR3: TGTGCCAGTAGTATAGTCCTGGCTAATGAGCAGTTCTTC. Translation: CASSIVLANEQFF.

The chain links TRBV5-1 to TRBJ2-5, with a weak D call TRBD1 (6 bases). V was cut by 0 bases and J by 5 bases, with 14 bases left in between. This CDR3 comprises 15 residues. Germline assignment: CDR1 SGHRS and CDR2 YFSETQ. For the CDR3, the DNA is TGCGCCAGCAGCTTGGCCGGGACATCGGGGGAGACCCAGTACTTC. It specifies CASSLAGTSGETQYF.

This clone came up a few times. The V and J genes are TRBV7-9 and TRBJ2-1; TRBD2 matches 11 bases. CDR3 length: 17 residues. V trimming: 5 bases; J trimming: 2 bases; junction bases outside the gene matches: 8. Germline values: CDR1 SEHNR, CDR2 FQNEAQ (reference sequence). The CDR3 loop is CASSDPTSGIAYNEQFF. DNA of the CDR3: TGTGCCAGCAGCGATCCGACTAGCGGGATCGCCTACAATGAGCAGTTCTTC.

V and J are TRBV5-1 and TRBJ2-5; the match to TRBD2 covers 10 bases. CDR3 length: 14 residues. The germline gives CDR1 SGHRS, CDR2 YFSETQ. The trim removed 10 bases at V and 4 bases at J, leaving 10 bases unmatched. The CDR3 bases are TGCGCCCCCTGGTGGCTAGCGGGGGCAGAGACCCAGTACTTC. Protein product: CAPWWLAGAETQYF.

This sequence joins TRBV18 and TRBJ1-1; 7 nucleotides align to TRBD1. Per germline, CDR1 KGHSH and CDR2 LQKENI. Trimming removed 1 base from V and 6 bases from J; junction bases left unmatched: 20. There are 19 residues in the CDR3. The CDR3 sequence: CASSPRYRRQGGIIAEAFF. Here the CDR3 DNA reads TGTGCCAGCTCACCACGGTACAGGAGACAGGGAGGTATAATAGCTGAAGCTTTCTTT.

The rearrangement joins TRBV5-1 to TRBJ2-4, with 11 positions matching TRBD2. V lost 0 bases, J lost 6 bases, and 5 bases stayed unmatched. The CDR3 spans 16 residues. Germline-derived CDR1 and CDR2 are SGHRS and YFSETQ. The CDR3 region is CASSLGGLAGGNIQYF. The CDR3, as DNA: TGCGCCAGCAGCTTGGGTGGCCTAGCGGGGGGAAACATTCAGTACTTC.

V usage is TRBV11-3 and J usage is TRBJ2-5; 7 bases align to TRBD1. After removal of 5 bases from V and 4 bases from J, the junction contained 4 bases not matched to a gene. The CDR3 has 13 amino acids. Germline values: CDR1 SGHNT, CDR2 YENEEA. In DNA form, the CDR3 reads TGTGCCAGCAGCGGGCCAGGGGGAGAGACCCAGTACTTC. Translation: CASSGPGGETQYF.

The chain couples TRBV24-1 to TRBJ1-1; TRBD1 is a possible D gene (5 bases). Germline V gene sequence: CDR1 KGHDR, CDR2 SFDVKD. The CDR3 runs to 15 residues. The germline V and J ends were trimmed by 3 bases and 1 base, with 11 bases remaining between them. CDR3 sequence reads: CATSDTGTGNTEAFF. CDR3 sequence (DNA): TGTGCCACCAGTGATACTGGGACTGGGAACACTGAAGCTTTCTTT.

This clone was recorded many times. The CDR3: CASSLEGGETNQPQHF. The DNA for the CDR3 is TGTGCCAGCAGCTTGGAAGGCGGGGAGACCAATCAGCCCCAGCATTTT. V is TRBV5-6 and J is TRBJ1-5, with D unclear. The V end lost 0 bases, the J end lost 3 bases, and 13 bases lay between the germline ends. Germline-derived CDR1 and CDR2 are SGHDT and YYEEEE. The CDR3 extends over 16 amino acids.

V usage is TRBV12-5 and J usage is TRBJ1-2; TRBD1 might be the D (6 bases). Per the germline V gene, CDR1 is LGHNT and CDR2 is FRNRAP. With 3 bases removed from V and 6 bases from J, the gap between germline ends came to 17 bases. The CDR3 extends over 15 amino acids. The CDR3 region has the DNA TGTGCTAGTGGTTTAGGGGGGGGGACGGAGAATGGCTACACCTTC. Encoded protein: CASGLGGGTENGYTF.

This clone appeared once. The V gene is TRBV9, the J gene TRBJ1-2; 7 bases align to TRBD1. With V trimmed by 3 bases and J by 4 bases, 3 bases remained unmatched. The germline gives CDR1 SGDLS, CDR2 YYNGEE. This CDR3 has 13 amino acids. CDR3 DNA sequence: TGTGCCAGCAGCGCGGGACAGATCTATGGCTACACCTTC. Amino acid sequence: CASSAGQIYGYTF.

The table lists this clone with many counts. The rearrangement joins TRBV27 to TRBJ2-7; 7 bases are a match to TRBD1. Trimming took 3 bases from V and 6 from J; bases not matched to a gene: 5. The CDR3 loop spans 13 amino acids. Looked up from germline, CDR1 is MNHEY and CDR2 is SMNVEV (reference sequence). The CDR3 bases are TGTGCCAGCAGTTTTACACAGGGGTCCGAGCAGTACTTC. Translating it yields CASSFTQGSEQYF.

The rearrangement links TRBV7-2 to TRBJ2-6; D gene ambiguous. The CDR3 sequence is 15 residues long. Looked up from germline, CDR1 is SGHTA and CDR2 is FQGNSA. V lost 3 bases to trimming and J lost 0 bases, with 6 bases between them. The CDR3 loop is CASSFRSSGANVLTF. CDR3 nucleotides: TGTGCCAGCAGCTTCAGATCCTCTGGGGCCAACGTCCTGACTTTC.

The chain joins TRBV5-1 to TRBJ1-1, with TRBD1 matching 8 bases. The CDR3 sequence is 16 residues long. Per the germline V gene, CDR1 is SGHRS and CDR2 is YFSETQ. With V trimmed by 4 bases and J by 0 bases, 8 bases remained unmatched. The CDR3 nucleotides read TGCGCCAGCAGCCACCAAGGACAGGGAATGAACACTGAAGCTTTCTTT. Its protein product is CASSHQGQGMNTEAFF.

The CDR3 DNA follows: TGTGCCAGCAGCTGGGGGGGGACAGGCCCGAGCTCCTATAATTCACCCCTCCACTTT. Protein product: CASSWGGTGPSSYNSPLHF. V is TRBV7-2 and J is TRBJ1-6; 8 positions match TRBD1. V shed 4 bases, J shed 0 bases, and the junction held 11 bases outside the gene matches. The CDR3 spans 19 residues. The germline CDR1 and CDR2 sequences are SGHTA and FQGNSA.

The V call is TRBV2, the J call TRBJ2-3; 13 nucleotides match TRBD2. V lost 7 bases and J lost 4; bases outside the gene matches: 5. This CDR3 is built from 15 residues. Germline assignment: CDR1 SNHLY and CDR2 FYNNEI. CDR3 DNA sequence: TGTGCCAGCAAACTAGCGGGGGGGCGGGCAGATACGCAGTATTTT. It yields the protein CASKLAGGRADTQYF.

The chain has TRBV19 and TRBJ1-1; D is undetermined. The germline V and J ends were trimmed by 3 bases and 4 bases, with 15 bases remaining between them. Germline CDR1 LNHDA, CDR2 SQIVND (reference sequence). CDR3 length equals 15 residues. In DNA, the CDR3 is TGTGCCAGTAGTATCCCCGGGGTCCCCCCCACTGAAGCTTTCTTT. Its protein is CASSIPGVPPTEAFF. Filled out from reference TRBV19 and TRBJ1-1, the complete variable domain reads DGGITQSPKYLFRKEGQNVTLSCEQNLNHDAMYWYRQDPGQGLRLIYYSQIVNDFQKGDIAEGYSVSREKKESFPLTVTSAQKNPTAFYLCASSIPGVPPTEAFFGQGTRLTVV.

The J gene is TRBJ2-1, the V gene TRBV7-8; TRBD2 matches 9 bases. This CDR3 has 15 residues. The ends lost 5 bases at V and 4 bases at J; junction bases unmatched: 6. CDR1 SGHVS and CDR2 FQNEAQ come from the germline V gene. DNA of the CDR3: TGTGCCAGCAGCACCAGCGGGGGGCTTTACAATGAGCAGTTCTTC. This gives the protein CASSTSGGLYNEQFF. The variable domain in full, completed from reference TRBV7-8 and TRBJ2-1, reads GAGVSQSPRYKVAKRGQDVALRCDPISGHVSLFWYQQALGQGPEFLTYFQNEAQLDKSGLPSDRFFAERPEGSVSTLKIQRTQQEDSAVYLCASSTSGGLYNEQFFGPGTRLTVL.

V is TRBV30 and J is TRBJ2-5; TRBD2 is a possible D gene (5 bases). V dropped 4 bases and J dropped 4 bases, with 10 bases sitting between them. CDR3 length: 12 amino acids. Germline-derived CDR1 and CDR2 are GTSNPN and SVGIG (reference sequence). The CDR3 region is CAWNFRGETQYF. In DNA form, the CDR3 reads TGTGCCTGGAACTTCCGGGGAGAGACCCAGTACTTC.

The chain is built from TRBV5-1 and TRBJ1-1; D might be TRBD1 (5 bases). This CDR3 is 14 amino acids long. V dropped 1 base and J dropped 6 bases, with 13 bases sitting between them. CDR1 SGHRS and CDR2 YFSETQ come from the germline V gene. In nucleotides, the CDR3 is TGCGCCAGCAGCTTGTCCAGTGCGGGGGCTGAAGCTTTCTTT. The encoded protein is CASSLSSAGAEAFF.